This TCR beta chain appears in the sequencing data of a study of cytomegalovirus exposure and HLA in healthy donors. Points from the study as a whole: According to reports, the classifier identified cytomegalovirus status with high specificity and sensitivity. Judged likely to be a sequencing artifact was a cluster of highly shared sequence variants.

As to this clone: The target antigen is unknown.

Germline values: CDR1 MNHNS, CDR2 SASEGT. The V gene end was trimmed by 4 bases and the J gene end by 9 bases; junction bases not matched to a gene: 8. The CDR3 length is 13 residues. The PCR made use of 60 Vbeta and 13 Jbeta primers. Sequencing used immunoSEQ multiplex PCR; TCRdb keeps in-frame clones, though not all of them. The data hold about 140,000 clones, with 75% observed a single time. The genes are TRBV6-1 and TRBJ1-1; 7 bases match TRBD1. Input material: PBMCs. The TCR originated in a man between 18 and 29 years old in good health and CMV-seropositive. The CDR3 nucleotides are TGTGCCAGCAGTGGGTCTAGGGGGCCGAAAGCTTTCTTT. It codes for CASSGSRGPKAFF.